This T cell receptor (beta chain) is drawn from a study of blood T cells in healthy people across ages (dated by TCRdb to about 2015). About the investigation overall: Template switching captured roughly one uniquely barcoded TCR beta cDNA molecule per two T cells in model experiments. To track age-related changes in TCR beta repertoire diversity, the study relied on deep sequencing normalized with unique cDNA molecular identifiers. Donors were grouped into four age groups: young (average roughly 17 years), middle-aged (about 40), aged (roughly 67) and long-lived (about 82). To avoid experimental bias, donors of different ages were spread randomly across the sequencing lanes. For two donors (one aged 18 to 29 and one aged 80 or older), the study analyzed two additional independent replicas of 1 million unique cDNA reads from the same blood draw.

The donors were roughly 39 Caucasian individuals from Russia, aged 6 to 90 years, who were systemically healthy. Each donor gave around 9.8 milliliters of peripheral blood, collected into EDTA-treated Vacutainer tubes. Ficoll-Paque density-gradient centrifugation was used to isolate PBMCs, with at least 6 million obtained per sample. Total RNA, at least 6 micrograms per sample, was extracted from PBMCs with Trizol reagent. The percentages of naive CD45RAhigh/CD27high T cells were determined by flow cytometry on a PBMC aliquot from every donor. Comment on this clonotype: It lacks a known antigen. Base-call qualities are not available, and no considerably larger clone is one nucleotide away.

Library method: 5' RACE. Sequencing was performed on an Illumina HiSeq 2500. A second PCR of about 7 to 12 cycles was performed with a sample-barcoded 5' primer and a J-beta primer mix. Each TCR beta cDNA molecule received a unique molecular identifier from a template-switch 5' adaptor carrying 12 random nucleotides. At least 2.5 million CDR3-containing paired-end reads were obtained from each sample. The Mint cDNA synthesis kit, primed by a TRBC-specific oligonucleotide, was used to synthesize first-strand cDNA from all RNA. After uracil-DNA glycosylase treatment, a first 18-cycle PCR used universal primers M1SS and BC2_uni_R on all cDNA. Processing in the source paper ran as follows. For normalization, 1 million high-quality reads, each with a distinct molecular identifier, were randomly selected from each sample. Reads with shared molecular identifiers were discarded instead of being binned into consensus sequences. MiTCR, run with a Q25 quality threshold and the strictest error-elimination algorithm, handled CDR3 identification, clonotype clustering and error correction. Lower-bound total TCR beta diversity was estimated with a nonparametric unseen species model using Euler transformation. TCRdb cleaned the public reads at Q25 with fastp, built clones with MiXCR and kept in-frame beta chains. One record per CDR3 amino acid sequence lists the most common genes and DNA. For this entry, the V and J calls and clone size follow TCRdb and not the study's own pipeline. This sample holds 450,000 to 700,000 distinct CDR3 sequences; 25% to 30% were observed only once. The ten largest account for about 18% of the sample.

CDR1 and CDR2 (SGHTA, FQGTGA) derive from the germline V gene. After removal of 5 bases from V and 4 bases from J, the junction retains 6 bases not matched to a gene. The CDR3, from cysteine to phenylalanine, totals 15 residues. The DNA shown is the 45-base CDR3, in frame from base 1. General findings and caveats noted by the study authors: Observed TCR beta diversity correlated strongly with the percentage of naive T cells measured by flow cytometry. Because the CMV infection status of the donors was unknown, age-related changes in expanded clonotypes may potentially have been confounded. Compared with the aged group, the long-lived group had more naive CD4+ T cells, fewer expanded clones and increased TCR diversity, suggesting age selection. Observed TCR beta diversity per million T cells fell roughly linearly with age, and a significant reduction was already apparent by age around 40. Total diversity estimates from one million sequenced T cells were considered lower bounds and underestimates. Conclusive comparison of naive and antigen-experienced compartments was prevented by the profiling of bulk unsorted PBMCs.

The material sequenced was blood. The chain is made from TRBV7-3 and TRBJ2-1, with 9 central nucleotides matching TRBD1. This TCR derives from a woman in her seventies in good health. DNA sequence: TGTGCCAGCAGCGCTACAGGGGGCCTTTACAATGAGCAGTTCTTC. The translation is CASSATGGLYNEQFF. Outside the CDR3, residues come from the reference TRBV7-3 and TRBJ2-1 proteins, so the full variable domain is: GAGVSQTPSNKVTEKGKYVELRCDPISGHTALYWYRQSLGQGPEFLIYFQGTGAADDSGLPNDRFFAVRPEGSVSTLKIQRTERGDSAVYLCASSATGGLYNEQFFGPGTRLTVL.